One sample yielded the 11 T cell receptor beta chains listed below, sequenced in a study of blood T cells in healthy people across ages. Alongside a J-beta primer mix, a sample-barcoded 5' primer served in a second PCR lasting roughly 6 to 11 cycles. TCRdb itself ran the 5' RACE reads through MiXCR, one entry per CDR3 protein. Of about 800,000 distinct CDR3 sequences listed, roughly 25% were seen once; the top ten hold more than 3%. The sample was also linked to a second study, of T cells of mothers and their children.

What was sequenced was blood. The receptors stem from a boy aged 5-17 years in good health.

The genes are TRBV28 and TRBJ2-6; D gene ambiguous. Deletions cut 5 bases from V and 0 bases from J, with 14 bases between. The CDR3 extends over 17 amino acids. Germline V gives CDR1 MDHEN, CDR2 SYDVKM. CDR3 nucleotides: TGTGCCAGCAGTACCACACCCGGATTCTCTGGGGCCAACGTCCTGACTTTC. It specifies CASSTTPGFSGANVLTF. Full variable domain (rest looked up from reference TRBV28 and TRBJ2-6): DVKVTQSSRYLVKRTGEKVFLECVQDMDHENMFWYRQDPGLGLRLIYFSYDVKMKEKGDIPEGYSVSREKKERFSLILESASTNQTSMYLCASSTTPGFSGANVLTFGAGSRLTVL.

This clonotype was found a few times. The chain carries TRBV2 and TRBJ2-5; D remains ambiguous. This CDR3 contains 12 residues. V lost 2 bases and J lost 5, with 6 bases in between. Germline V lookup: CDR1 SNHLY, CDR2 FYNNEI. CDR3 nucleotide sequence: TGTGCCAGCAGTGAAAATGGGGAGACCCAGTACTTC. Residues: CASSENGETQYF.

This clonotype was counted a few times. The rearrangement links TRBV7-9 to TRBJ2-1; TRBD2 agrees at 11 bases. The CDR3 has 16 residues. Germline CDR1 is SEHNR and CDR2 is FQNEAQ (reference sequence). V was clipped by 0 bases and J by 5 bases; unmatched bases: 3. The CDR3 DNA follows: TGTGCCAGCAGCTTAGCGGTACTAGCGGGGGACAATGAGCAGTTCTTC. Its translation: CASSLAVLAGDNEQFF.

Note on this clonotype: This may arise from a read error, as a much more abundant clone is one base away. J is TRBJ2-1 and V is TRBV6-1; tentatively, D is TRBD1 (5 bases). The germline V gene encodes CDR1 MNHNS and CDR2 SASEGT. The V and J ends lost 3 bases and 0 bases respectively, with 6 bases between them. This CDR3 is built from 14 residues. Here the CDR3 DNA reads TGTGCCAGCAGTGAGGACAACTCCTACAATGAGCAGTTCTTC. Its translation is CASSEDNSYNEQFF.

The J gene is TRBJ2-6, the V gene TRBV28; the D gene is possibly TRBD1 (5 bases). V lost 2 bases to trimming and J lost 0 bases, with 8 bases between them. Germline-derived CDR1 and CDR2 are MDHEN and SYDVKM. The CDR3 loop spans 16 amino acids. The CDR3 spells CASSLLGDSGANVLTF. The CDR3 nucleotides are TGTGCCAGCAGTTTACTAGGGGACTCTGGGGCCAACGTCCTGACTTTC.

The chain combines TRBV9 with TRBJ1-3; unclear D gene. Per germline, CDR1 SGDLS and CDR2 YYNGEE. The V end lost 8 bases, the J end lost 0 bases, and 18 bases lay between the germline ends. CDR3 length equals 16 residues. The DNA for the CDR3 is TGTGCCAGTGGCGGAGAAGGCACCGACTCTGGAAACACCATATATTTT. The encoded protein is CASGGEGTDSGNTIYF.

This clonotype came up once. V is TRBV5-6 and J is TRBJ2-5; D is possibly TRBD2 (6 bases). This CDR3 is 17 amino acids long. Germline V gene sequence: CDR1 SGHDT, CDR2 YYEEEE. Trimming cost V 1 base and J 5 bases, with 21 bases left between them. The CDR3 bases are TGTGCCAGCAGCTTGCAGCTGGAGGGCCTCTACGGGGAGACCCAGTACTTC. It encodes CASSLQLEGLYGETQYF. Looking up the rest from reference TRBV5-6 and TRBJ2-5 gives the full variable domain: DAGVTQSPTHLIKTRGQQVTLRCSPKSGHDTVSWYQQALGQGPQFIFQYYEEEERQRGNFPDRFSGHQFPNYSSELNVNALLLGDSALYLCASSLQLEGLYGETQYFGPGTRLLVL.

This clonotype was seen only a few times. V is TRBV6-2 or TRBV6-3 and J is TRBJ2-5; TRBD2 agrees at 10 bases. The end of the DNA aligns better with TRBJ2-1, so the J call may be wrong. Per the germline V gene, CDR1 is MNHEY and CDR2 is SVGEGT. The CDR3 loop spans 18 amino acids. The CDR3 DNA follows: TGTGCCAGCAGTTATTTATCCCCTCTAGCGGGAGCCTACAATGAGCAGTTCTTC. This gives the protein CASSYLSPLAGAYNEQFF.

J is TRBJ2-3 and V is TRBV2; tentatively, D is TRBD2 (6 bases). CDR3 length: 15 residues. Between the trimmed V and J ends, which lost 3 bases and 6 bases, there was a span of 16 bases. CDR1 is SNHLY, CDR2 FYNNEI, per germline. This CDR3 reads CASSDFTGREDTQYF. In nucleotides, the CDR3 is TGTGCCAGCAGTGACTTTACGGGACGGGAGGATACGCAGTATTTT.

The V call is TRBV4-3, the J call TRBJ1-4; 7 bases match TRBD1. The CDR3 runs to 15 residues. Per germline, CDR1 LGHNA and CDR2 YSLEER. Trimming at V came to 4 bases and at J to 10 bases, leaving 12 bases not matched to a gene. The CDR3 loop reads CASSRADSQGGKLFF. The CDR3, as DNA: TGCGCCAGCAGCCGAGCGGACAGCCAGGGGGGAAAACTGTTTTTT.

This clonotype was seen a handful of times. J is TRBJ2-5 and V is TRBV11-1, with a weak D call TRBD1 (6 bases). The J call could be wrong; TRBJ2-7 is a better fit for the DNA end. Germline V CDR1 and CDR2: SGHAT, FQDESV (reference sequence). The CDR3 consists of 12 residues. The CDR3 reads CASGDTSYEQYF. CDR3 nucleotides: TGTGCCAGCGGGGACACTTCCTACGAGCAGTACTTC.